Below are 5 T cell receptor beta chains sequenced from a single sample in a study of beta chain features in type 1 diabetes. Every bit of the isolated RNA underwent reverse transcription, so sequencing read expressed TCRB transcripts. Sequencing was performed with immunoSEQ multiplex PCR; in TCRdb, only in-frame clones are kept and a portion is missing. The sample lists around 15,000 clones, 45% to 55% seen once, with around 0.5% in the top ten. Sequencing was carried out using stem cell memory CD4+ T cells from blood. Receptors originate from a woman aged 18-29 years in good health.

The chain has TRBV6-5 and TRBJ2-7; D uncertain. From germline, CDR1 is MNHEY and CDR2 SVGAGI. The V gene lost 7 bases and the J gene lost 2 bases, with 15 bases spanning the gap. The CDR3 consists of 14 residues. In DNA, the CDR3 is TGTGCCAGCACCCCGGTCGGTGGTACCTACGAGCAGTACTTC. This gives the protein CASTPVGGTYEQYF.

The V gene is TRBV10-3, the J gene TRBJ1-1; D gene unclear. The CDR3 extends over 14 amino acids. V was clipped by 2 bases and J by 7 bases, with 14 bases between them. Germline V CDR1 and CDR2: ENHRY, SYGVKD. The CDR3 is CAISEPDGGFEAFF. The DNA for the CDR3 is TGTGCCATCAGTGAGCCCGACGGAGGGTTTGAAGCTTTCTTT.

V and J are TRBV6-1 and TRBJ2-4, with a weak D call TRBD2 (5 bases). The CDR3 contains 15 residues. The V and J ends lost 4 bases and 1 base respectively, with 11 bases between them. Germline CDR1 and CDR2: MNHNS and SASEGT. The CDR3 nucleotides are TGTGCCAGCAGTGCCACGGGGTTGGCCAAAAACATTCAGTACTTC. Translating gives CASSATGLAKNIQYF.

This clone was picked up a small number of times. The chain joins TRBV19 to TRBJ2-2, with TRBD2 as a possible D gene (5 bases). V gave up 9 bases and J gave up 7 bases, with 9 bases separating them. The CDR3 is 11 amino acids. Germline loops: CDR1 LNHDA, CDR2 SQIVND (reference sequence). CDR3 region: CAREGDGELFF. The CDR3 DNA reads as TGTGCCAGAGAGGGTGACGGGGAGCTGTTTTTT. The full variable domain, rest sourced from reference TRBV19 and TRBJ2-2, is DGGITQSPKYLFRKEGQNVTLSCEQNLNHDAMYWYRQDPGQGLRLIYYSQIVNDFQKGDIAEGYSVSREKKESFPLTVTSAQKNPTAFYLCAREGDGELFFGEGSRLTVL.

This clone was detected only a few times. Here the CDR3 reads CASSLVPRTENTGELFF. The CDR3 DNA follows: TGTGCCAGCAGCTTAGTACCCCGGACAGAGAACACCGGGGAGCTGTTTTTT. The chain is built from TRBV7-9 and TRBJ2-2, with D possibly matching TRBD1 (6 bases). The CDR3 is 17 amino acids. Germline V CDR1 and CDR2: SEHNR, FQNEAQ (reference sequence). Trimming pared 1 base from V and 1 base from J, leaving 13 bases between.